These 14 T cell receptor beta chains were all obtained from the same sample, sequenced in a study of shared clonotypes between healthy human individuals. The assay was immunoSEQ multiplex PCR, and TCRdb's table has in-frame clones only and misses some. There are over a million clones in the sample; roughly 95% occur only once, and approximately 1.1% lies in the top ten. Sequencing input: naive CD4+ T cells sorted from blood. The subset here: CD45RA+ positively selected. These receptors originate from a man aged 25-45 years in good health.

Note on this clone: Other DNA sequences in the same sample also yield this CDR3. The chain is built from TRBV6-6 and TRBJ1-3; D is undetermined. The CDR3 contains 13 residues. Germline values: CDR1 MNHNY, CDR2 SVGAGI (reference sequence). With 6 bases removed from V and 4 bases from J, the gap between germline ends came to 10 bases. This chain's CDR3 is CASSLGSGNTIYF. CDR3 DNA sequence: TGTGCCAGCAGCCTAGGCTCCGGAAACACCATATATTTT.

The rearrangement joins TRBV29-1 to TRBJ2-7, with a weak D call TRBD2 (5 bases). Germline V gene sequence: CDR1 SQVTM, CDR2 ANQGSEA. CDR3 length equals 13 residues. The germline V and J ends were trimmed by 4 bases and 0 bases, with 10 bases remaining between them. CDR3 bases: TGCAGCGTTGTCGGGGTTCCCTCCTACGAGCAGTACTTC. The encoded protein is CSVVGVPSYEQYF.

The chain recombines TRBV15 with TRBJ2-2; TRBD2 aligns across 10 bases. The CDR3 length is 18 residues. Losses at the gene ends were 0 bases for V and 5 bases for J; bases not matched to a gene: 9. Germline loops: CDR1 LNHNV, CDR2 YYDKDF (reference sequence). CDR3 region: CATSRDLSGRALTGELFF. The CDR3 bases are TGTGCCACCAGCAGAGATCTGAGCGGGAGGGCCCTAACCGGGGAGCTGTTTTTT.

On this clone itself: Other DNA variants within this sample encode the same CDR3. The gene calls are TRBV2 and TRBJ1-1; weak D call: TRBD1 (5 bases). CDR3 length: 11 amino acids. The V gene's germline CDR1 is SNHLY and CDR2 FYNNEI. V was shortened by 4 bases and J by 7 bases, with 7 bases between the two germline ends. The CDR3 bases are TGTGCCAGCAGTGGAGACAGTGAAGCTTTCTTT. Translated: CASSGDSEAFF.

The J gene is TRBJ2-2, the V gene TRBV19; tentatively, D is TRBD1 or TRBD2 (5 bases each). Germline V gives CDR1 LNHDA, CDR2 SQIVND (reference sequence). V dropped 1 base and J dropped 0 bases, with 9 bases sitting between them. This CDR3 contains 16 residues. The CDR3 region has the DNA TGTGCCAGTAGTATAGCGGGGCTACCGAACACCGGGGAGCTGTTTTTT. Its translation: CASSIAGLPNTGELFF.

CDR3 sequence: CASSESGRRGTQYF. CDR3 sequence (DNA): TGCGCCAGCAGTGAGTCGGGACGGCGTGGGACCCAGTACTTC. This chain joins TRBV10-1 and TRBJ2-5; D is perhaps TRBD1 or TRBD2 (5 bases each). The CDR3 has 14 amino acids. The germline V gene encodes CDR1 WNHNN and CDR2 SYGVQD (reference sequence). The germline V and J ends were trimmed by 0 bases and 7 bases, with 12 bases remaining between them.

V is TRBV30 and J is TRBJ2-7; 7 nucleotides match TRBD2. CDR1 GTSNPN and CDR2 SVGIG come from the germline V gene (reference sequence). The V segment lost 2 bases and the J segment 1 base; nucleotides outside the gene matches: 8. The CDR3 is 15 amino acids. CDR3 bases: TGTGCCTGGAGTCACGCGGGAGTTGGGTCCTACGAGCAGTACTTC. It yields the protein CAWSHAGVGSYEQYF.

Only one count was recorded for this clone. The rearrangement links TRBV5-6 to TRBJ2-2; unclear D gene. This CDR3 has 14 residues. CDR1 is SGHDT, CDR2 YYEEEE, per germline. V was trimmed by 1 base and J by 5 bases, leaving 9 bases between them. Here the CDR3 DNA reads TGTGCCAGCAGCTTGTCCTACGGGACCGGGGAGCTGTTTTTT. Its translation: CASSLSYGTGELFF.

The chain has TRBV7-3 and TRBJ2-1, with D perhaps TRBD1 (5 bases). This CDR3 region has 14 residues. Trimming removed 5 bases at V and 5 bases at J, with 13 bases between. CDR1 SGHTA and CDR2 FQGTGA come from the germline V gene. The CDR3 protein is CASSQRGWNNEQFF. CDR3 in DNA: TGTGCCAGCAGCCAAAGGGGATGGAACAATGAGCAGTTCTTC.

The chain uses TRBV30 and TRBJ2-7, with 7 bases aligning to TRBD2. V shed 4 bases, J shed 0 bases, and the junction held 3 bases outside the gene matches. The CDR3 has 13 residues. Germline V CDR1 and CDR2: GTSNPN, SVGIG (reference sequence). The chain's CDR3 is CAWTPGGSYEQYF. The CDR3 nucleotides read TGTGCCTGGACCCCGGGGGGCTCCTACGAGCAGTACTTC.

The V and J genes are TRBV6-5 and TRBJ1-5; D is uncertain. CDR3 length: 14 amino acids. Looked up from germline, CDR1 is MNHEY and CDR2 is SVGAGI. V lost 5 bases to trimming and J lost 4 bases, with 12 bases between them. CDR3 region: CASSRYQQNQPQHF. CDR3 bases: TGTGCCAGCAGTCGGTATCAACAGAATCAGCCCCAGCATTTT.

The rearrangement uses TRBV29-1 and TRBJ1-1; 9 bases map to TRBD1. Looked up from germline, CDR1 is SQVTM and CDR2 is ANQGSEA. Trimming cost V 4 bases and J 4 bases; bases outside gene matches: 4. The CDR3 has 13 residues. CDR3 in amino acids: CSVGTGAVTEAFF. The DNA of the CDR3 is TGCAGCGTTGGGACAGGGGCGGTCACTGAAGCTTTCTTT.

V usage is TRBV11-2 and J usage is TRBJ2-3; 7 nucleotides match TRBD1. Germline V lookup: CDR1 SGHAT, CDR2 FQNNGV. V was pared by 0 bases and J by 0 bases, with 6 bases of the junction left unmatched. The CDR3 runs to 17 residues. This CDR3 reads CASSLEPWTGSTDTQYF. As DNA, the CDR3 is TGTGCCAGCAGCTTAGAGCCGTGGACAGGTAGCACAGATACGCAGTATTTT.

V gene TRBV7-8 combines with J gene TRBJ2-7; 8 nucleotides agree with TRBD2. This CDR3 has 14 residues. Germline CDR1 and CDR2: SGHVS and FQNEAQ. After removal of 5 bases from V and 0 bases from J, the junction contained 3 bases not matched to a gene. The CDR3 region has the DNA TGTGCCAGCAGCCCCGGGACTAGCTCCTACGAGCAGTACTTC. The encoded protein is CASSPGTSSYEQYF. Full variable domain (remainder filled in from reference TRBV7-8 and TRBJ2-7): GAGVSQSPRYKVAKRGQDVALRCDPISGHVSLFWYQQALGQGPEFLTYFQNEAQLDKSGLPSDRFFAERPEGSVSTLKIQRTQQEDSAVYLCASSPGTSSYEQYFGPGTRLTVT.